The entry below gives a single TCR beta chain sequence along with its context. Its antigen remains unidentified. Repertoires were generated with immunoSEQ multiplex PCR, while TCRdb's copy carries only in-frame clones and drops some. This table holds about 44,000 clones, under 90% found once. This specimen comes from a study of a mutant IDH1 vaccine in newly diagnosed glioma. The wider study: With temozolomide cycles, or 4-6 weeks after radiotherapy alone, vaccination was started. Visit V12 was at week 35; visit V13 was at week 47. Study-wide results and limits: No link was apparently found between pseudoprogression and changes in top peripheral T cell clonotypes. Induction of immune responses by the vaccine occurred in 93.3% of patients.

Time point specified: week 35, safety follow-up. The vaccine gave 300 ug of a 20-mer mutant IDH1 peptide subcutaneously per dose. The length of the CDR3 is 15 residues. Germline CDR1 is SGHNT and CDR2 is YENEEA. Trimming removed 4 bases from V and 3 bases from J; junction bases left unmatched: 3. The source of this sequence is a woman between 35 and 50 years old with glioma. Some clones in this sample may be carry-over from other donors' samples. Sequencing used PBMCs, obtained from a glioma patient whose treatment included an IDH1 peptide vaccine. The gene calls are TRBV11-3 and TRBJ2-1; 10 bases align to TRBD2. The CDR3 is CASSSGTSVYNEQFF. In nucleotides, the CDR3 is TGTGCCAGCAGCTCCGGGACTAGCGTCTACAATGAGCAGTTCTTC.